Below, 27 T cell receptor beta chains from the same sample are listed, as sequenced in a study of blood T cell repertoires in COVID-19. TCRdb's copy holds only in-frame clones and misses some; the assay was immunoSEQ multiplex PCR. The data show about 22,000 clones, approximately 80% seen once. The sequencing sample was made of peripheral blood. Receptors originate from a man aged 80 or over with active or convalescent COVID-19.

This clone appeared once. This chain links TRBV18 with TRBJ2-1, with TRBD1 matching over 12 bases. V was pared by 5 bases and J by 9 bases, with 8 bases of the junction left unmatched. Germline loops: CDR1 KGHSH, CDR2 LQKENI. The CDR3 is made up of 15 amino acids. The CDR3 sequence: CASSKPGQGAFEQFF. CDR3 nucleotide sequence: TGTGCCAGCTCAAAACCGGGACAGGGGGCATTTGAGCAGTTCTTC.

CDR3 sequence reads: CASSQDWGGDEKLFF. The CDR3 bases are TGTGCCAGCAGCCAAGATTGGGGGGGGGATGAAAAACTGTTTTTT. The genes are TRBV14 and TRBJ1-4; a possible D gene is TRBD1 (5 bases). The CDR3 length is 15 residues. Germline V lookup: CDR1 SGHDN, CDR2 FVKESK. V was pared by 0 bases and J by 6 bases, with 11 bases between.

The V gene is TRBV28, the J gene TRBJ2-4, with TRBD2 matching 13 bases. Germline CDR1 is MDHEN and CDR2 is SYDVKM. This CDR3 is 18 amino acids long. V was clipped by 4 bases and J by 0 bases; unmatched bases: 6. The DNA of the CDR3 is TGTGCCAGCAGTTCCGGGACTAGCGGGACTATAGCCAAAAACATTCAGTACTTC. Protein product: CASSSGTSGTIAKNIQYF.

This rearrangement joins TRBV28 to TRBJ1-3, with 7 bases fitting TRBD1. The CDR3 consists of 13 residues. J was trimmed by 0 bases and V by 8 bases; bases with no gene match: 1. Per germline, CDR1 MDHEN and CDR2 SYDVKM. The CDR3 DNA reads as TGTGCCAGCGACAGGGCCTCTGGAAACACCATATATTTT. Protein sequence: CASDRASGNTIYF. Supplemented by reference TRBV28 and TRBJ1-3, the full variable domain reads DVKVTQSSRYLVKRTGEKVFLECVQDMDHENMFWYRQDPGLGLRLIYFSYDVKMKEKGDIPEGYSVSREKKERFSLILESASTNQTSMYLCASDRASGNTIYFGEGSWLTVV.

J is TRBJ1-1 and V is TRBV6-1; D gene uncertain. V lost 3 bases, J lost 3 bases, and 14 bases lay in between. There are 15 residues in the CDR3. Germline assignment: CDR1 MNHNS and CDR2 SASEGT. The CDR3 nucleotides are TGTGCCAGCAGTGATCAGAGAGGTTTTGACACTGAAGCTTTCTTT. It specifies CASSDQRGFDTEAFF.

The chain carries TRBV6-6 and TRBJ2-4; 9 bases align to TRBD1. Germline-derived CDR1 and CDR2 are MNHNY and SVGAGI (reference sequence). The V segment lost 2 bases and the J segment 6 bases; nucleotides outside the gene matches: 2. This CDR3 contains 14 residues. The CDR3 protein is CASSYEGQGNIQYF. The CDR3 bases are TGTGCCAGCAGTTACGAGGGACAGGGAAACATTCAGTACTTC.

The chain couples TRBV6-5 to TRBJ2-3, with 7 bases fitting TRBD2. Germline-derived CDR1 and CDR2 are MNHEY and SVGAGI. Losses at the gene ends were 2 bases for V and 0 bases for J; bases not matched to a gene: 2. CDR3 length: 15 residues. The CDR3 coding sequence is TGTGCCAGCAGTTACGCGGGGGTAAGCACAGATACGCAGTATTTT. Its translation is CASSYAGVSTDTQYF.

The chain couples TRBV4-2 to TRBJ2-5; tentative D call: TRBD2 (6 bases). The V and J ends lost 5 bases and 1 base respectively, with 23 bases between them. In germline, CDR1 is LGHNA, CDR2 YNFKEQ. The CDR3 loop spans 18 amino acids. The CDR3 loop reads CASSEGIAVLQVQETQYF. The DNA of the CDR3 is TGTGCCAGCAGCGAGGGGATAGCGGTTCTTCAAGTCCAAGAGACCCAGTACTTC.

CDR3 protein: CSVEDRQGNTEAFF. In nucleotides, the CDR3 is TGCAGCGTTGAAGATAGACAGGGGAACACTGAAGCTTTCTTT. The V call is TRBV29-1, the J call TRBJ1-1; 7 bases fit TRBD1. V lost 0 bases and J lost 1; bases outside the gene matches: 2. There are 14 residues in the CDR3. From germline, CDR1 is SQVTM and CDR2 ANQGSEA. Looking up the rest from reference TRBV29-1 and TRBJ1-1 gives the full variable domain: SAVISQKPSRDICQRGTSLTIQCQVDSQVTMMFWYRQQPGQSLTLIATANQGSEATYESGFVIDKFPISRPNLTFSTLTVSNMSPEDSSIYLCSVEDRQGNTEAFFGQGTRLTVV.

The gene calls are TRBV15 and TRBJ2-7, with D tentatively TRBD1 (6 bases). V lost 5 bases and J lost 1, with 9 bases in between. The CDR3 consists of 13 residues. CDR1 and CDR2 (germline): LNHNV, YYDKDF (reference sequence). The CDR3 DNA is TGTGCCACCAGCGCTGGACAGTCCTACGAGCAGTACTTC. Protein product: CATSAGQSYEQYF. Filled out from reference TRBV15 and TRBJ2-7, the complete variable domain reads DAMVIQNPRYQVTQFGKPVTLSCSQTLNHNVMYWYQQKSSQAPKLLFHYYDKDFNNEADTPDNFQSRRPNTSFCFLDIRSPGLGDTAMYLCATSAGQSYEQYFGPGTRLTVT.

The V call is TRBV11-3, the J call TRBJ2-7; 13 bases are a match to TRBD2. Germline V gene data show CDR1 as SGHNT and CDR2 as YENEEA. Germline trimming cut 5 bases from V and 7 bases from J; bases unmatched to any gene: 8. The CDR3 consists of 15 residues. CDR3 coding DNA: TGTGCCAGCAGCACGGGACTAGCGGGATTTGGTGAGCAGTACTTC. This translates into CASSTGLAGFGEQYF.

This clone has more than one count but fewer than ten. The chain joins TRBV29-1 to TRBJ1-3; D may be TRBD1 (5 bases). The CDR3 covers 14 residues. With 0 bases removed from V and 4 bases from J, the gap between germline ends came to 10 bases. Germline CDR1 is SQVTM and CDR2 is ANQGSEA. CDR3 nucleotides: TGCAGCGTTGAAGAAGGGGTTGGAGGAAACACCATATATTTT. It codes for CSVEEGVGGNTIYF.

The chain is built from TRBV21-1 and TRBJ1-2; the table's TRBD1 call for D was not verified on the DNA. TRBV21-1 is described as a pseudogene. This CDR3 region has 11 residues. The CDR3 loop is CAIQGVNGYTF. The CDR3 coding sequence is TGTGCCATCCAGGGGGTGAATGGCTACACCTTC.

V and J are TRBV4-1 and TRBJ2-7; TRBD1 matches 9 bases. Germline values: CDR1 MGHRA, CDR2 YSYEKL. The CDR3 is made up of 17 amino acids. V was pared by 3 bases and J by 5 bases, with 14 bases of the junction left unmatched. Here the CDR3 DNA reads TGCGCCAGCAGCCAGATGGGCTGGGCACAGGGGGCGGACGAGCAGTACTTC. It yields the protein CASSQMGWAQGADEQYF.

The genes are TRBV6-5 and TRBJ1-1; weak D call: TRBD1 (6 bases). CDR3 size: 16 residues. Germline V gene sequence: CDR1 MNHEY, CDR2 SVGAGI. Trimming took off 4 bases at V and 6 bases at J, with 21 bases between the two ends. The CDR3, as DNA: TGTGCCAGCAGTTCGAATGACAGGTATACAGACGCTGAAGCTTTCTTT. Translated: CASSSNDRYTDAEAFF.

This rearrangement joins TRBV19 to TRBJ2-7; tentative D call: TRBD2 (5 bases). CDR1 and CDR2 (germline): LNHDA, SQIVND (reference sequence). CDR3 length equals 13 residues. The V gene lost 5 bases and the J gene lost 4 bases, with 12 bases spanning the gap. CDR3 DNA sequence: TGTGCCAGTAGTTCCTCAGGCGGGTACGAGCAGTACTTC. Protein sequence: CASSSSGGYEQYF.

This clone was counted only a few times. This chain joins TRBV11-2 and TRBJ1-5; D not resolved. Germline CDR1 SGHAT, CDR2 FQNNGV. CDR3 size: 14 residues. Trimming shortened V by 6 bases and J by 0 bases, and 9 bases separated the two germline ends. The CDR3 region has the DNA TGTGCCAGCAGTCGACAACTTAGCAATCAGCCCCAGCATTTT. This codes for CASSRQLSNQPQHF.

The V call is TRBV29-1, the J call TRBJ1-1; 9 positions agree with TRBD1. V lost 7 bases to trimming and J lost 5 bases; unmatched junction nucleotides: 5. CDR1 and CDR2 from the germline V gene are SQVTM and ANQGSEA. The CDR3 has 12 residues. CDR3 in DNA: TGCAGCGGTCGGGACAGGGAAACTGAAGCTTTCTTT. Protein product: CSGRDRETEAFF.

This clone turned up a few times. V gene TRBV24-1 combines with J gene TRBJ2-6; tentatively, D is TRBD1 (6 bases). Germline V gene lookup returns CDR1 KGHDR and CDR2 SFDVKD. The CDR3 is 16 residues long. The V gene lost 3 bases and the J gene lost 2 bases, with 10 bases spanning the gap. CDR3 in DNA: TGTGCCACCAGTGATACCACAGGGACTGGGGCCAACGTCCTGACTTTC. Translated, it gives CATSDTTGTGANVLTF.

The chain employs TRBV7-2 and TRBJ2-1; 8 bases align to TRBD1. With V trimmed by 5 bases and J by 0 bases, 6 bases remained unmatched. This CDR3 has 16 amino acids. The V gene's germline CDR1 is SGHTA and CDR2 FQGNSA. In DNA form, the CDR3 reads TGTGCCAGCAGCGGAGGACAGGGTAGCTCCTACAATGAGCAGTTCTTC. Translated: CASSGGQGSSYNEQFF.

This clone was counted between two and nine times. As DNA, the CDR3 is TGTGCCGGGGGACTAGTCTTACACTACGAGCAGTACTTC. The encoded protein is CAGGLVLHYEQYF. J is TRBJ2-7 and V is TRBV2; 8 bases are shared with TRBD2. Germline CDR1 is SNHLY and CDR2 is FYNNEI. The CDR3 has 13 residues. V lost 11 bases, J lost 3 bases, and 9 bases stayed unmatched.

V is TRBV2 and J is TRBJ2-1; maybe TRBD1 (6 bases). CDR3 size: 15 residues. Trimming stripped 7 bases from V and 12 bases from J, with 25 bases between. Germline-derived CDR1 and CDR2 are SNHLY and FYNNEI. CDR3 sequence (DNA): TGTGCCAGCAAACGGACAGAGGCTATGACAATAGGGCAGTTCTTC. Translating gives CASKRTEAMTIGQFF.

This chain uses TRBV19 with TRBJ1-5; the match to TRBD1 covers 8 bases. V was pared by 7 bases and J by 6 bases, with 8 bases of the junction left unmatched. The CDR3 is made up of 14 amino acids. Germline CDR1 LNHDA, CDR2 SQIVND (reference sequence). The CDR3 spells CASTDRVGSQPQHF. CDR3 sequence (DNA): TGTGCCAGTACGGACAGGGTAGGCAGTCAGCCCCAGCATTTT.

The chain uses TRBV5-1 and TRBJ2-5; 13 bases match TRBD2. The ends lost 4 bases at V and 5 bases at J; junction bases unmatched: 8. The CDR3 length is 16 residues. The germline CDR1 and CDR2 sequences are SGHRS and YFSETQ. CDR3 bases: TGCGCCAGCAGCGGCGGGACTAGCGGGGTTACGGAGACCCAGTACTTC. Residues: CASSGGTSGVTETQYF.

Regarding this clone: One end of the junction varies from germline; a read error may be responsible. This chain connects TRBV5-1 to TRBJ2-5; TRBD2 matches at 15 bases. Looked up from germline, CDR1 is SGHRS and CDR2 is YFSETQ. The length of the CDR3 is 20 residues. CDR3: CASRLAPGTSGRTLSETQYF. The CDR3 DNA follows: TGCGCCAGCAGGTTGGCCCCGGGGACTAGCGGGAGGACTCTCTCGGAGACCCAGTACTTC.

This sequence joins TRBV5-1 and TRBJ2-7; D is possibly TRBD1 (5 bases). CDR3 length equals 15 residues. The germline CDR1 and CDR2 sequences are SGHRS and YFSETQ. Trimming removed 0 bases at V and 6 bases at J, with 16 bases between. The DNA for the CDR3 is TGCGCCAGCAGCTTGGAGGGTCAGGGTAGGGGCGAGCAGTACTTC. The encoded protein is CASSLEGQGRGEQYF.

The chain links TRBV2 to TRBJ1-2; D may be TRBD1 (5 bases). The CDR3 is 13 amino acids. The germline V gene encodes CDR1 SNHLY and CDR2 FYNNEI. V gave up 3 bases and J gave up 4 bases, with 9 bases separating them. CDR3 residues: CASSETEAYGYTF. DNA of the CDR3: TGTGCCAGCAGTGAGACAGAAGCCTATGGCTACACCTTC.